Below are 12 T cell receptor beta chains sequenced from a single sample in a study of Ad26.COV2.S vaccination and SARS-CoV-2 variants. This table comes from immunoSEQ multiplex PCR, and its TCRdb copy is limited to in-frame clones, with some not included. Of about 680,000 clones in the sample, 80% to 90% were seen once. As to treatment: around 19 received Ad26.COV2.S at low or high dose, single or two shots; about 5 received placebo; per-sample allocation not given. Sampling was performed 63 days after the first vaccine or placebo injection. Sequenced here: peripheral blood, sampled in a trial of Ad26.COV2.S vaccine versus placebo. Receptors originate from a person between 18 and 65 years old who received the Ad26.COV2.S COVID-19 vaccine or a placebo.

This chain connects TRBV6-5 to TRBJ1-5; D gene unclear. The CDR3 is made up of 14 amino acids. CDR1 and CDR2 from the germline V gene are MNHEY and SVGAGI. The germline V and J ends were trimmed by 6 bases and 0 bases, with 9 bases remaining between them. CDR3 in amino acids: CASSTQNSNQPQHF. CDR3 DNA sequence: TGTGCCAGCAGCACACAGAATAGCAATCAGCCCCAGCATTTT.

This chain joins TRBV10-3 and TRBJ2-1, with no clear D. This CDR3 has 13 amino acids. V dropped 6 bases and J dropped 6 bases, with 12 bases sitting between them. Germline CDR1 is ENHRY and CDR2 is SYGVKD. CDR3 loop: CAIRKEQPNEQFF. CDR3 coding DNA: TGTGCCATCAGGAAAGAACAGCCCAATGAGCAGTTCTTC.

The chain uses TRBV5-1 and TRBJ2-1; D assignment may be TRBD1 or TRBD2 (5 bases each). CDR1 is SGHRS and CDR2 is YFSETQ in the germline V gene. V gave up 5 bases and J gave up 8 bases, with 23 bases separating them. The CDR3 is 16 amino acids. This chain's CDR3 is CASSRDRLRPVDEQFF. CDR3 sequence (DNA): TGCGCCAGCAGTCGGGACCGCCTTCGGCCCGTGGATGAGCAGTTCTTC.

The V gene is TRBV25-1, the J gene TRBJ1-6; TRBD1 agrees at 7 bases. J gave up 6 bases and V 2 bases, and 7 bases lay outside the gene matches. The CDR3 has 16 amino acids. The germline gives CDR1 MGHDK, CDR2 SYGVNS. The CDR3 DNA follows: TGTGCCAGCAGTGAAATCTCGGGGACAGTTAATTCACCCCTCCACTTT. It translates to CASSEISGTVNSPLHF.

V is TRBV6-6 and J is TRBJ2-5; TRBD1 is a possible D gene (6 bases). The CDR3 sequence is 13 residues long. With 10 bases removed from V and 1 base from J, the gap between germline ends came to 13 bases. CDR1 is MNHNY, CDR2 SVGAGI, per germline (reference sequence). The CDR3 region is CATREGGQETQYF. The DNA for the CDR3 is TGTGCCACGAGGGAAGGGGGCCAAGAGACCCAGTACTTC.

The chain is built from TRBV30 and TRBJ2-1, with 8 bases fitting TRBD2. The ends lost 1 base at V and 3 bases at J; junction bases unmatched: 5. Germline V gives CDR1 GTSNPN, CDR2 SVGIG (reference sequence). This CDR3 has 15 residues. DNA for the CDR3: TGTGCCTGGAGTGATGGCAGCGGGGGCTACAATGAGCAGTTCTTC. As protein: CAWSDGSGGYNEQFF.

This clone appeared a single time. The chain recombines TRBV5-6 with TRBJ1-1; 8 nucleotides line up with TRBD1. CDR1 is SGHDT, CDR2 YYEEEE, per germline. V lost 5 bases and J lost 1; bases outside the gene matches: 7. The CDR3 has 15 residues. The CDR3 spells CASSYGQGRNTEAFF. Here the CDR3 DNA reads TGTGCCAGCAGTTACGGACAGGGTAGGAACACTGAAGCTTTCTTT.

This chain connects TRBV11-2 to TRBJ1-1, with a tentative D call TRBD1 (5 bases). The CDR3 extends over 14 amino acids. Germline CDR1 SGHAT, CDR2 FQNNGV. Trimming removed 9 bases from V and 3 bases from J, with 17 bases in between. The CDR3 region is CASGRRWGDTEAFF. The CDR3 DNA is TGTGCCAGTGGACGACGTTGGGGGGACACTGAAGCTTTCTTT.

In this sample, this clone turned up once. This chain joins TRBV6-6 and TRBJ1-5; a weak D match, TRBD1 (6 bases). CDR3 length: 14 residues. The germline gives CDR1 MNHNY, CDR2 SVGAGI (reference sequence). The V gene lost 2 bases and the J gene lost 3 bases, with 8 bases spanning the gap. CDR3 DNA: TGTGCCAGCAGTTACAAGGGGGACAATCAGCCCCAGCATTTT. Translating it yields CASSYKGDNQPQHF.

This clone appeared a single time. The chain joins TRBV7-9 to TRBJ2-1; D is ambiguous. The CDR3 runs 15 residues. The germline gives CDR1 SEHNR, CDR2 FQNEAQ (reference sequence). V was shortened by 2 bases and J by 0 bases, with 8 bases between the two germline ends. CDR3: CASSLPLLSYNEQFF. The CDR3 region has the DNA TGTGCCAGCAGCTTACCGCTCCTCTCCTACAATGAGCAGTTCTTC.

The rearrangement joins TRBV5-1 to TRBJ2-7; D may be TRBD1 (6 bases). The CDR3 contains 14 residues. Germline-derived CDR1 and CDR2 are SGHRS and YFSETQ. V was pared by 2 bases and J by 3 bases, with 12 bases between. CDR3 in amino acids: CASSFLPDSYEQYF. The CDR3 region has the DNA TGCGCCAGCAGCTTTCTACCGGACAGCTACGAGCAGTACTTC.

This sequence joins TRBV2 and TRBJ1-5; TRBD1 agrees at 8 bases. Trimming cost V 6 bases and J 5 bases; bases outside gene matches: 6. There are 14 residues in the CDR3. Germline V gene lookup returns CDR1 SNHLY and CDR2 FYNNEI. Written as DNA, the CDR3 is TGTGCCAGCAGGCAAACAGGGGGAGATCAGCCCCAGCATTTT. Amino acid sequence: CASRQTGGDQPQHF.